This T cell receptor (beta chain) derives from a study of memory CD4+ T cells and cytomegalovirus serostatus. Notes on the study in general: About two fifths of the roughly 150 known CMV-associated TCRbeta sequences appeared in CD4+ memory. The CMV-associated TCR signature appears largely within the CD4+ memory repertoire.

Single viable CD3+CD4+CD8-CD45RO+ cells were sorted as the memory CD4+ T cells. CMV serostatus came from serum IgG against pp150, pp28, p38, p52. This clone showed up just once. Its specificity is not known. Sequencing was performed with immunoSEQ multiplex PCR; in TCRdb, only in-frame clones are kept and a portion is missing. This sample has under 50,000 clones, with approximately 74% found just once. CDR1 is SGHVS, CDR2 FNYEAQ, per germline. Trimming took off 5 bases at V and 0 bases at J, with 16 bases between the two ends. The CDR3 covers 16 residues. Sample: memory CD4+ T cells from blood. The origin of this receptor is an adult in good health and CMV-seropositive. V is TRBV7-6 and J is TRBJ1-2; D not resolved. Written as DNA, the CDR3 is TGTGCCAGCAGCCCCCAGAACGGGGTTACTAACTATGGCTACACCTTC. Encoded protein: CASSPQNGVTNYGYTF.